One and the same sample provided the 25 T cell receptor beta chains below, sequenced in a study of shared clonotypes between healthy human individuals. The table came from immunoSEQ multiplex PCR; TCRdb's copy has only in-frame clones and leaves some out. Of about 1,500,000 clones in the sample, roughly 95% were seen once. The sequenced material came from naive CD4+ T cells sorted from blood. Subset specified: CD45RA+ positively selected. Source of these receptors: a man aged 30 to 45 in good health.

With regard to this clone: Other nucleotide sequences in the sample specify the same CDR3. CDR3 in amino acids: CASSSGRSYEQYF. In DNA form, the CDR3 reads TGTGCCAGTTCCAGCGGGAGGTCCTACGAGCAGTACTTC. The chain is built from TRBV28 and TRBJ2-7, with TRBD2 identical over 9 bases. Per germline, CDR1 MDHEN and CDR2 SYDVKM. The CDR3 has 13 amino acids. Trimming cost V 9 bases and J 1 base; bases outside gene matches: 4.

J is TRBJ2-7 and V is TRBV5-4, with 10 bases fitting TRBD2. Germline assignment: CDR1 SGHNT and CDR2 YYREEE (reference sequence). This CDR3 region has 15 residues. V shed 0 bases and J 6 bases; nucleotides not matched to a gene: 6. The CDR3 DNA sequence: TGTGCCAGCAGCTTGGACTCTAGCGGGAGACTCGAGCAGTACTTC. Encoded protein: CASSLDSSGRLEQYF.

The rearrangement joins TRBV4-1 to TRBJ2-1; 7 bases agree with TRBD2. Germline lookup yields CDR1 MGHRA and CDR2 YSYEKL. The ends lost 4 bases at V and 0 bases at J; junction bases unmatched: 9. This CDR3 contains 17 residues. CDR3 nucleotide sequence: TGCGCCAGCAGCCCAGGTCCGGGCGGGAGCTCCTACAATGAGCAGTTCTTC. This sequence encodes CASSPGPGGSSYNEQFF.

V usage is TRBV28 and J usage is TRBJ1-2; 9 bases map to TRBD1. The germline V gene encodes CDR1 MDHEN and CDR2 SYDVKM. V lost 8 bases to trimming and J lost 2 bases; unmatched junction nucleotides: 6. There are 14 residues in the CDR3. The CDR3 nucleotides are TGTGCCAGCGGGGGGACAGGGCAAAACTATGGCTACACCTTC. As protein: CASGGTGQNYGYTF.

This rearrangement joins TRBV6-1 to TRBJ1-5; perhaps TRBD1 as D (6 bases). The CDR3 is 14 residues long. Trimming stripped 2 bases from V and 7 bases from J, with 12 bases between. The germline V gene encodes CDR1 MNHNS and CDR2 SASEGT. The CDR3 region has the DNA TGTGCCAGCAGTGAACAGCCAGGGGCCCAGCCCCAGCATTTT. It translates to CASSEQPGAQPQHF.

The chain uses TRBV5-1 and TRBJ2-6, with no clear D. The V gene lost 1 base and the J gene lost 3 bases, with 5 bases spanning the gap. Germline assignment: CDR1 SGHRS and CDR2 YFSETQ. The CDR3 loop spans 14 amino acids. The CDR3: CASSLTDGANVLTF. CDR3 sequence (DNA): TGCGCCAGCAGCTTGACTGATGGGGCCAACGTCCTGACTTTC.

V is TRBV27 and J is TRBJ2-3; tentatively, D is TRBD1 (6 bases). Germline V gene data show CDR1 as MNHEY and CDR2 as SMNVEV (reference sequence). This CDR3 has 13 residues. V was cut by 2 bases and J by 8 bases, with 11 bases left in between. CDR3 DNA: TGTGCCAGCAGTTTACCACAGGGCGGTACGCAGTATTTT. Its protein product is CASSLPQGGTQYF.

The rearrangement links TRBV5-1 to TRBJ2-3; tentative D call: TRBD2 (5 bases). V was shortened by 2 bases and J by 2 bases, with 12 bases between the two germline ends. The CDR3 length is 15 residues. From germline, CDR1 is SGHRS and CDR2 YFSETQ. CDR3 loop: CASSFLADNTDTQYF. CDR3 coding DNA: TGCGCCAGCAGCTTTCTAGCAGACAACACAGATACGCAGTATTTT.

J is TRBJ2-2 and V is TRBV11-3; TRBD2 agrees at 14 bases. Trimming took 2 bases from V and 5 from J; bases not matched to a gene: 10. The CDR3 has 19 residues. Germline CDR1 is SGHNT and CDR2 is YENEEA. The CDR3 DNA is TGTGCCAGCAGCTTATCGGTGGGACTAGCGGGAGTCACGACCGGGGAGCTGTTTTTT. Residues: CASSLSVGLAGVTTGELFF.

The chain uses TRBV19 and TRBJ1-1; the match to TRBD1 covers 9 bases. The V gene's germline CDR1 is LNHDA and CDR2 SQIVND (reference sequence). The CDR3 length is 13 residues. V dropped 1 base and J dropped 10; count of bases not matched to a gene: 4. CDR3 amino acids: CASSIGQGVGAFF. CDR3 DNA: TGTGCCAGTAGTATAGGACAGGGGGTCGGAGCTTTCTTT.

The J gene is TRBJ2-3, the V gene TRBV7-9; 7 bases match TRBD1. This CDR3 has 15 amino acids. Unmatched junction bases numbered 5, after V lost 5 bases and J lost 0 bases. The germline gives CDR1 SEHNR, CDR2 FQNEAQ (reference sequence). This CDR3 is CASSVGQRSTDTQYF. The CDR3, as DNA: TGTGCCAGCAGCGTGGGACAGAGAAGCACAGATACGCAGTATTTT.

This rearrangement joins TRBV18 to TRBJ2-7; the match to TRBD2 covers 10 bases. V lost 6 bases and J lost 1; bases outside the gene matches: 6. This CDR3 has 15 residues. Looked up from germline, CDR1 is KGHSH and CDR2 is LQKENI. CDR3 nucleotides: TGTGCCAGCTCGCGGGGACTAGCGACGTCCTACGAGCAGTACTTC. This sequence encodes CASSRGLATSYEQYF.

This clone was seen a single time. The chain links TRBV15 to TRBJ2-3; D may correspond to TRBD1 or TRBD2 (5 bases each). The CDR3 runs to 13 residues. Germline assignment: CDR1 LNHNV and CDR2 YYDKDF (reference sequence). Between the trimmed V and J ends, which lost 3 bases and 2 bases, there was a span of 6 bases. The CDR3 DNA reads TGTGCCACCAGCAGGGGGGACACAGATACGCAGTATTTT. It encodes CATSRGDTDTQYF.

This chain joins TRBV5-6 and TRBJ1-4, with 9 bases matching TRBD1. Germline V gene data show CDR1 as SGHDT and CDR2 as YYEEEE. J gave up 8 bases and V 1 base, and 18 bases lay outside the gene matches. This CDR3 contains 19 residues. CDR3 sequence (DNA): TGTGCCAGCAGCTTGCCACCGGGACAGGGTCCTTGGGGAGGGGAAAAACTGTTTTTT. Translated: CASSLPPGQGPWGGEKLFF.

The chain recombines TRBV6-6 with TRBJ2-5; possibly TRBD1 for D (5 bases). The V end lost 2 bases, the J end lost 2 bases, and 15 bases lay between the germline ends. This CDR3 comprises 16 residues. Per germline, CDR1 MNHNY and CDR2 SVGAGI (reference sequence). CDR3 in DNA: TGTGCCAGCAGTTACCCTAGACGACAGAAACAAGAGACCCAGTACTTC. It yields the protein CASSYPRRQKQETQYF.

V gene TRBV28 combines with J gene TRBJ2-1; TRBD2 is a possible D gene (5 bases). Trimming stripped 7 bases from V and 4 bases from J, with 14 bases between. Germline V gene lookup returns CDR1 MDHEN and CDR2 SYDVKM. The CDR3 contains 14 residues. This CDR3 reads CASTGGPMYNEQFF. CDR3 nucleotide sequence: TGTGCCAGCACCGGAGGACCCATGTACAATGAGCAGTTCTTC. Based on the CDR3 plus reference TRBV28 and TRBJ2-1, the full variable domain is DVKVTQSSRYLVKRTGEKVFLECVQDMDHENMFWYRQDPGLGLRLIYFSYDVKMKEKGDIPEGYSVSREKKERFSLILESASTNQTSMYLCASTGGPMYNEQFFGPGTRLTVL.

The J gene is TRBJ1-4, the V gene TRBV9, with D perhaps TRBD1 (5 bases). Germline V gene lookup returns CDR1 SGDLS and CDR2 YYNGEE. Trimming stripped 2 bases from V and 3 bases from J, with 8 bases between. The CDR3 sequence is 14 residues long. In nucleotides, the CDR3 is TGTGCCAGCAGCGTGGCAGGGTCTAATGAAAAACTGTTTTTT. The encoded protein is CASSVAGSNEKLFF.

The V gene is TRBV30, the J gene TRBJ2-1, with 10 bases lining up with TRBD1. The CDR3 is 13 amino acids. J was trimmed by 9 bases and V by 5 bases; bases with no gene match: 7. Looked up from germline, CDR1 is GTSNPN and CDR2 is SVGIG (reference sequence). The CDR3 DNA reads TGTGCCTGGGCCCGGGACAGGGGCAGTGAGCAGTTCTTC. Its translation is CAWARDRGSEQFF.

This clone was recorded once. V usage is TRBV30 and J usage is TRBJ1-3; D is ambiguous. CDR1 is GTSNPN, CDR2 SVGIG, per germline (reference sequence). V shed 5 bases and J shed 1 base, with 12 bases lying between them. This CDR3 spans 14 amino acids. The CDR3 nucleotides read TGTGCCTGGGCGGAACTCCGATCTGGAAACACCATATATTTT. Protein product: CAWAELRSGNTIYF.

The genes are TRBV2 and TRBJ2-2; either TRBD1 or TRBD2 may supply D (6 bases each). Trimming removed 6 bases from V and 6 bases from J, with 14 bases in between. The CDR3 length is 14 residues. Germline loops: CDR1 SNHLY, CDR2 FYNNEI. CDR3 residues: CASSRNREAGELFF. The CDR3 nucleotides read TGTGCCAGCAGCCGTAACAGGGAGGCCGGGGAGCTGTTTTTT.

The chain has TRBV30 and TRBJ1-2; tentative D call: TRBD1 (5 bases). The CDR3 sequence is 14 residues long. Trimming stripped 3 bases from V and 4 bases from J, with 15 bases between. CDR1 is GTSNPN, CDR2 SVGIG, per germline (reference sequence). CDR3 DNA sequence: TGTGCCTGGAGGCAGGGAATATGGGGCTATGGCTACACCTTC. Translating it yields CAWRQGIWGYGYTF.

J is TRBJ2-2 and V is TRBV13, with D uncertain. This CDR3 is 15 amino acids long. Germline-derived CDR1 and CDR2 are PRHDT and FYEKMQ (reference sequence). V was trimmed by 0 bases and J by 4 bases, leaving 9 bases between them. In DNA form, the CDR3 reads TGTGCCAGCAGCTTAGGCGGGCCCGGCACCGGGGAGCTGTTTTTT. This gives the protein CASSLGGPGTGELFF. Using reference TRBV13 and TRBJ2-2 for the parts outside the CDR3, the full variable domain is AAGVIQSPRHLIKEKRETATLKCYPIPRHDTVYWYQQGPGQDPQFLISFYEKMQSDKGSIPDRFSAQQFSDYHSELNMSSLELGDSALYFCASSLGGPGTGELFFGEGSRLTVL.

The chain recombines TRBV2 with TRBJ2-7, with D possibly being TRBD2 (6 bases). Trimming took 9 bases from V and 6 from J, leaving 21 bases between them. CDR1 SNHLY and CDR2 FYNNEI come from the germline V gene. This CDR3 has 14 residues. CDR3 bases: TGTGCCAGTGCCGGGCGCGGGAAGGCGGTCGAGCAGTACTTC. Protein: CASAGRGKAVEQYF.

J is TRBJ1-2 and V is TRBV5-1, with D tentatively TRBD1 (6 bases). Trimming removed 0 bases from V and 8 bases from J, with 14 bases in between. The germline V gene encodes CDR1 SGHRS and CDR2 YFSETQ. CDR3 length: 14 amino acids. CDR3 bases: TGCGCCAGCAGCTTGGGGCTCGGGGGCCCCGGCTACACCTTC. Its protein product is CASSLGLGGPGYTF.

The gene calls are TRBV5-4 and TRBJ2-7; unclear D gene. In germline, CDR1 is SGHNT, CDR2 YYREEE (reference sequence). Trimming took off 4 bases at V and 5 bases at J, with 13 bases between the two ends. The CDR3 covers 13 residues. CDR3 DNA sequence: TGTGCCAGCAGCCTCACCACGCAAGACGAGCAGTACTTC. Translation gives CASSLTTQDEQYF.